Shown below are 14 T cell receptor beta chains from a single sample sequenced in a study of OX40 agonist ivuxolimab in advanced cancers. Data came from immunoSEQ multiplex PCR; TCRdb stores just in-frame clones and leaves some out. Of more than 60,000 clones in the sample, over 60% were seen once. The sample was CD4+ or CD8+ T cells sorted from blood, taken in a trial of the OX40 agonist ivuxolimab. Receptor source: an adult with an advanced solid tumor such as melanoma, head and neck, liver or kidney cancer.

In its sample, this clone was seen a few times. Here the CDR3 reads CASSERGNQPDTQYF. The CDR3 nucleotides read TGTGCCAGCAGTGAACGGGGGAATCAGCCAGATACGCAGTATTTT. V gene TRBV6-1 combines with J gene TRBJ2-3; D is possibly TRBD2 (6 bases). CDR3 size: 15 residues. Looked up from germline, CDR1 is MNHNS and CDR2 is SASEGT. Trimming cost V 2 bases and J 4 bases, with 13 bases left between them.

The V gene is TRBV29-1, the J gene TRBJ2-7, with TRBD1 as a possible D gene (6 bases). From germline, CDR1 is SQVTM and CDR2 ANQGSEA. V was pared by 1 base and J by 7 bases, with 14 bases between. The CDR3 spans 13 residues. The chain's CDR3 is CSVEGTGFGEQYF. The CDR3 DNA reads TGCAGCGTTGAAGGAACAGGGTTCGGAGAGCAGTACTTC.

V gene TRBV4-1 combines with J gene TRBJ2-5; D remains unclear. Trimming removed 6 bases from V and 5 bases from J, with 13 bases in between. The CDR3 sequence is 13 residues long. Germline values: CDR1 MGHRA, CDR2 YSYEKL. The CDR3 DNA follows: TGCGCCAGCAGTCCATTACTGATTGAGACCCAGTACTTC. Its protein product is CASSPLLIETQYF.

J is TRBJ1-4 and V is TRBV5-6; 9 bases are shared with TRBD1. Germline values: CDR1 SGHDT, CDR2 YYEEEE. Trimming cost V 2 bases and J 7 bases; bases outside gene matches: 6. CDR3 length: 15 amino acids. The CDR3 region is CASSLTGTGSEKLFF. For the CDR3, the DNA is TGTGCCAGCAGCTTAACTGGGACAGGGAGTGAAAAACTGTTTTTT. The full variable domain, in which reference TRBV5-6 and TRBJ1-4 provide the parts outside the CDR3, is DAGVTQSPTHLIKTRGQQVTLRCSPKSGHDTVSWYQQALGQGPQFIFQYYEEEERQRGNFPDRFSGHQFPNYSSELNVNALLLGDSALYLCASSLTGTGSEKLFFGSGTQLSVL.

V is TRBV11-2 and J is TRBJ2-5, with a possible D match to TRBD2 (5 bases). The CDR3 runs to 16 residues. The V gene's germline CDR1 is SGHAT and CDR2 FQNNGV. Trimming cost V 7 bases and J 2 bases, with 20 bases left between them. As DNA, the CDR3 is TGTGCCAGCACCCTTAGCGTCGGAGTAGGGCAAGAGACCCAGTACTTC. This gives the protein CASTLSVGVGQETQYF. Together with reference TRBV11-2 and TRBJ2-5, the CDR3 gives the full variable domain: EAGVAQSPRYKIIEKRQSVAFWCNPISGHATLYWYQQILGQGPKLLIQFQNNGVVDDSQLPKDRFSAERLKGVDSTLKIQPAKLEDSAVYLCASTLSVGVGQETQYFGPGTRLLVL.

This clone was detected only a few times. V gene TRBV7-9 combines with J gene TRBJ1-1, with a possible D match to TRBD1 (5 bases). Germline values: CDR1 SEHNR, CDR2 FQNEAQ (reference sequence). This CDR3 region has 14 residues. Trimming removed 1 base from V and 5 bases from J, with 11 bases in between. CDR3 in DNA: TGTGCCAGCAGCTTAGAGGGAGGGGCTACTGAAGCTTTCTTT. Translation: CASSLEGGATEAFF. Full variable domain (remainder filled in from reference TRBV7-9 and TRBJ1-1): DTGVSQNPRHKITKRGQNVTFRCDPISEHNRLYWYRQTLGQGPEFLTYFQNEAQLEKSRLLSDRFSAERPKGSFSTLEIQRTEQGDSAMYLCASSLEGGATEAFFGQGTRLTVV.

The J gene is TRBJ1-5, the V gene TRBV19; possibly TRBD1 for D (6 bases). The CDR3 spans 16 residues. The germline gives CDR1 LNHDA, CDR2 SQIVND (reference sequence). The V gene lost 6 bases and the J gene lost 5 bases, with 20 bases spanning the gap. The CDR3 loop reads CASSRQTGLRDQPQHF. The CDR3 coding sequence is TGTGCCAGTAGCCGACAAACAGGGTTACGGGATCAGCCCCAGCATTTT.

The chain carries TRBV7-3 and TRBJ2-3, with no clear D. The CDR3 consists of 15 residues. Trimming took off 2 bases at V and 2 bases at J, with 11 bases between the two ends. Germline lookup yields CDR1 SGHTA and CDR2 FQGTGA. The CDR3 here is CASSLQLADTDTQYF. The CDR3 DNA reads TGTGCCAGCAGCTTACAGTTGGCCGACACAGATACGCAGTATTTT.

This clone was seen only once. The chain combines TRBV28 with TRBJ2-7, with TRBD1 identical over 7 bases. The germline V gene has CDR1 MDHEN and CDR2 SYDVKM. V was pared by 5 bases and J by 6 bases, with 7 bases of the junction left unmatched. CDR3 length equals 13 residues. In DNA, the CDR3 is TGTGCCAGCAGTAGGACAGGACTCCGCGAGCAGTACTTC. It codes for CASSRTGLREQYF.

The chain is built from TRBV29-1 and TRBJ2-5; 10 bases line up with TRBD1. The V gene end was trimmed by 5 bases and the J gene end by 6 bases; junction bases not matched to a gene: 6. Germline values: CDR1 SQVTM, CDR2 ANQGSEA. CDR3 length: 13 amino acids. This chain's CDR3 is CSVLGQGMQTQYF. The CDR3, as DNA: TGCAGCGTTCTGGGACAGGGGATGCAGACCCAGTACTTC.

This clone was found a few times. Here the CDR3 reads CASSQEGFVTEAFF. Here the CDR3 DNA reads TGTGCCAGCAGTCAGGAAGGTTTCGTCACTGAAGCTTTCTTT. The chain combines TRBV6-4 with TRBJ1-1; no firm D call. Germline CDR1 and CDR2: MRHNA and SNTAGT. Trimming stripped 5 bases from V and 4 bases from J, with 14 bases between. The CDR3 spans 14 residues.

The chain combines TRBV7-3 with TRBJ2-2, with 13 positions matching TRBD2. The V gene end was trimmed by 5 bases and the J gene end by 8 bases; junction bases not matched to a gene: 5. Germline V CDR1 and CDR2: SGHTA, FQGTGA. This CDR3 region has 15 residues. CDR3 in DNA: TGTGCCAGCAGCCGGACTAGCGGGAGTGTGGGGGAGCTGTTTTTT. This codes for CASSRTSGSVGELFF.

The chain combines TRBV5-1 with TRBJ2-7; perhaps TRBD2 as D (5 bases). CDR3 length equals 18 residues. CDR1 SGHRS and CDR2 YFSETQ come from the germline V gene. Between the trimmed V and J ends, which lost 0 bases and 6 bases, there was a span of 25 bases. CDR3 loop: CASSLGTLASRHTGEQYF. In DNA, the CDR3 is TGCGCCAGCAGCTTGGGAACTCTAGCATCCCGCCATACTGGCGAGCAGTACTTC.

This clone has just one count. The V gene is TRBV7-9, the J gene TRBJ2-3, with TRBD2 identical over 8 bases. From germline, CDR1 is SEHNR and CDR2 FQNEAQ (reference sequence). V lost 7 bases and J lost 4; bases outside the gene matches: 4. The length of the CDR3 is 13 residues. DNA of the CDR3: TGTGCCAGCACCGAAGCGGGAGCAGATACGCAGTATTTT. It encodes CASTEAGADTQYF.